The 29 T cell receptor beta chains listed next were all sequenced from one sample in a study of blood T cell repertoires in COVID-19. Profiled with immunoSEQ multiplex PCR; TCRdb holds only in-frame clones, not every one. The sample yields some 180,000 clones, about 80% seen once. Sequenced material: peripheral blood. The receptors here all came from a woman aged 45 to 65 with active or convalescent COVID-19.

The genes are TRBV5-6 and TRBJ1-3; 9 bases are a match to TRBD1. V gave up 5 bases and J gave up 4 bases; unmatched junction bases: 4. Germline V gene data show CDR1 as SGHDT and CDR2 as YYEEEE. The CDR3 is 14 residues long. The CDR3 loop is CASRNTGGGNTIYF. CDR3 nucleotides: TGTGCCAGCAGGAACACAGGGGGCGGAAACACCATATATTTT.

There are a few counts of this clone. J is TRBJ2-7 and V is TRBV7-2; possible D gene TRBD1, 6 bases. Looked up from germline, CDR1 is SGHTA and CDR2 is FQGNSA. The CDR3 is 15 residues long. V lost 4 bases and J lost 1, with 14 bases in between. The CDR3 here is CASSSDRPPSYEQYF. CDR3 nucleotides: TGTGCCAGCAGCTCCGACAGGCCCCCTTCCTACGAGCAGTACTTC. Based on the CDR3 plus reference TRBV7-2 and TRBJ2-7, the full variable domain is GAGVSQSPSNKVTEKGKDVELRCDPISGHTALYWYRQSLGQGLEFLIYFQGNSAPDKSGLPSDRFSAERTGGSVSTLTIQRTQQEDSAVYLCASSSDRPPSYEQYFGPGTRLTVT.

The chain couples TRBV7-2 to TRBJ1-1; 8 bases agree with TRBD1. The CDR3 contains 16 residues. V gave up 5 bases and J gave up 3 bases; unmatched junction bases: 11. Germline CDR1 reads SGHTA; CDR2 reads FQGNSA. The CDR3 DNA sequence: TGTGCCAGCAGCCTTACCCGGCACAGGGGGGACACTGAAGCTTTCTTT. This encodes CASSLTRHRGDTEAFF.

The chain is built from TRBV7-3 and TRBJ2-1; 9 nucleotides align to TRBD2. CDR1 and CDR2 (germline): SGHTA, FQGTGA. The V and J ends lost 6 bases and 2 bases, in that order; junction bases with no gene match: 5. The CDR3 has 15 amino acids. The CDR3 is CASSFSGRTYNEQFF. The CDR3 DNA reads as TGTGCCAGCAGTTTTAGCGGGAGAACCTACAATGAGCAGTTCTTC.

This chain uses TRBV7-9 with TRBJ1-1; D remains ambiguous. Trimming pared 5 bases from V and 0 bases from J, leaving 10 bases between. Germline V gene sequence: CDR1 SEHNR, CDR2 FQNEAQ (reference sequence). There are 14 residues in the CDR3. The CDR3 region is CASSASTMNTEAFF. CDR3 DNA sequence: TGTGCCAGCAGCGCCAGTACCATGAACACTGAAGCTTTCTTT.

This clone was detected a few times. V and J are TRBV9 and TRBJ2-2; 7 bases align to TRBD1. CDR3 length: 16 residues. Germline lookup yields CDR1 SGDLS and CDR2 YYNGEE. Trimming took 5 bases from V and 6 from J; bases not matched to a gene: 13. The CDR3 nucleotides read TGTGCCAGCAGTCCTACACCCAACAGGGGAGCCGGGGAGCTGTTTTTT. Translating it yields CASSPTPNRGAGELFF.

The V call is TRBV13, the J call TRBJ2-1; 7 positions match TRBD2. This CDR3 has 13 amino acids. Germline V gene sequence: CDR1 PRHDT, CDR2 FYEKMQ (reference sequence). The V gene end was trimmed by 3 bases and the J gene end by 9 bases; junction bases not matched to a gene: 5. The CDR3 coding sequence is TGTGCCAGCAGCTTGGGGGGGGTGAGTGAGCAGTTCTTC. It is translated as CASSLGGVSEQFF.

V is TRBV27 and J is TRBJ2-2, with TRBD2 identical over 12 bases. The trim removed 7 bases at V and 6 bases at J, leaving 6 bases unmatched. Germline V gives CDR1 MNHEY, CDR2 SMNVEV (reference sequence). The CDR3 is 15 residues long. The DNA for the CDR3 is TGTGCCAGCACTTCTAGCGGGGGGGCATCCGGGGAGCTGTTTTTT. Its protein product is CASTSSGGASGELFF.

This sequence joins TRBV24-1 and TRBJ1-6, with 8 bases identical to TRBD1. Looked up from germline, CDR1 is KGHDR and CDR2 is SFDVKD. V was clipped by 0 bases and J by 1 base; unmatched bases: 7. The CDR3 extends over 19 amino acids. The CDR3 DNA follows: TGTGCCACCAGTGATTTGGCACAGGGGGGAAGGTCCTATAATTCACCCCTCCACTTT. Translating gives CATSDLAQGGRSYNSPLHF.

This chain links TRBV21-1 with TRBJ1-5; the tabulated D call, TRBD1, remains unverified against the DNA. TRBV21-1 is a pseudogene. CDR3 size: 17 residues. The CDR3 nucleotides read TGTGCCAGCACCAACAGGGACAGGGTCTGGTTTAGGCAGCCCCAGCATTTT. The encoded protein is CASTNRDRVWFRQPQHF.

The CDR3 nucleotides read TGTGCCAGCAGCCCCCGGACAGCAGCACGGCAGCCCCAGCATTTT. Amino acid sequence: CASSPRTAARQPQHF. The chain carries TRBV7-2 and TRBJ1-5; D perhaps matches TRBD1 (6 bases). V dropped 5 bases and J dropped 7 bases, with 18 bases sitting between them. This CDR3 contains 15 residues. Germline V gives CDR1 SGHTA, CDR2 FQGNSA.

The rearrangement uses TRBV3-1 (or the pseudogene TRBV3-2) and TRBJ2-2; TRBD2 agrees at 8 bases. CDR3 length equals 12 residues. The V segment lost 10 bases and the J segment 7 bases; nucleotides outside the gene matches: 5. Germline V gives CDR1 LGHDT, CDR2 YNNKEL (reference sequence). DNA of the CDR3: TGTGCCACTAGCGGGTGGCTCGGGGAGCTGTTTTTT. Translation gives CATSGWLGELFF.

This chain connects TRBV7-6 to TRBJ2-1; the match to TRBD2 covers 9 bases. Per the germline V gene, CDR1 is SGHVS and CDR2 is FNYEAQ. V gave up 7 bases and J gave up 3 bases; unmatched junction bases: 13. The CDR3 sequence is 17 residues long. CDR3 residues: CASTRGSGSGFYNEQFF. In DNA form, the CDR3 reads TGTGCCAGCACCCGGGGTAGCGGGAGTGGGTTCTACAATGAGCAGTTCTTC. The variable domain in full, completed from reference TRBV7-6 and TRBJ2-1, reads GAGVSQSPRYKVTKRGQDVALRCDPISGHVSLYWYRQALGQGPEFLTYFNYEAQQDKSGLPNDRFSAERPEGSISTLTIQRTEQRDSAMYRCASTRGSGSGFYNEQFFGPGTRLTVL.

Comment on this clone: One junction end disagrees with the germline gene, perhaps due to a read error. The rearrangement uses TRBV11-2 and TRBJ1-4; 7 bases align to TRBD1. Germline values: CDR1 SGHAT, CDR2 FQNNGV. This CDR3 region has 15 residues. The CDR3 nucleotides are TGTGCCAGCAGCCCAGGGGGAATTTCTAACGAAAAACTGTTTTTT. Its translation is CASSPGGISNEKLFF.

The CDR3: CASTPRGQGSLNTEAFF. The CDR3 DNA follows: TGTGCCAGCACCCCTCGGGGACAGGGCTCCCTGAACACTGAAGCTTTCTTT. The chain employs TRBV6-2 or TRBV6-3 and TRBJ1-1, with 9 bases aligning to TRBD1. Germline V gene lookup returns CDR1 MNHEY and CDR2 SVGEGT. CDR3 length equals 17 residues. V trimming: 7 bases; J trimming: 0 bases; junction bases outside the gene matches: 12.

The chain uses TRBV6-2 or TRBV6-3 and TRBJ2-1; 12 bases match TRBD2. In germline, CDR1 is MNHEY, CDR2 SVGEGT. This CDR3 comprises 15 residues. The trim removed 5 bases at V and 6 bases at J, leaving 5 bases unmatched. This CDR3 reads CASSLLAGGLNEQFF. As DNA, the CDR3 is TGTGCCAGCAGTCTACTAGCGGGGGGTCTCAATGAGCAGTTCTTC.

J is TRBJ1-1 and V is TRBV4-2, with D perhaps TRBD1 (5 bases). From germline, CDR1 is LGHNA and CDR2 YNFKEQ. The CDR3 consists of 15 residues. The V gene lost 3 bases and the J gene lost 4 bases, with 15 bases spanning the gap. The CDR3 region is CASSQDPWRGTEAFF. The CDR3 coding sequence is TGTGCCAGCAGCCAGGACCCTTGGAGGGGCACTGAAGCTTTCTTT.

V usage is TRBV28 and J usage is TRBJ1-6; 7 bases are shared with TRBD1. After removal of 6 bases from V and 10 bases from J, the junction contained 12 bases not matched to a gene. CDR3 length: 15 residues. The V gene's germline CDR1 is MDHEN and CDR2 SYDVKM. CDR3 sequence (DNA): TGTGCCAGCAGGGCCTACAGGGGTAAGGAATCACCCCTCCACTTT. This encodes CASRAYRGKESPLHF.

The chain has TRBV30 and TRBJ1-2; 7 bases are a match to TRBD1. Trimming removed 0 bases from V and 6 bases from J; junction bases left unmatched: 4. Germline CDR1 GTSNPN, CDR2 SVGIG (reference sequence). There are 13 residues in the CDR3. The CDR3 bases are TGTGCCTGGAGTGTAGGGGGCAATAATGGCTACACCTTC. It is translated as CAWSVGGNNGYTF.

The J gene is TRBJ1-1, the V gene TRBV5-6; D is ambiguous. The length of the CDR3 is 14 residues. V was shortened by 0 bases and J by 6 bases, with 12 bases between the two germline ends. Germline loops: CDR1 SGHDT, CDR2 YYEEEE. The CDR3 nucleotides read TGTGCCAGCAGCTTGGAAAGACAAGGTTCTGAAGCTTTCTTT. Translated: CASSLERQGSEAFF.

Only one count was recorded for this clone. This chain joins TRBV28 and TRBJ2-1; 16 bases are shared with TRBD2. CDR3 length: 16 amino acids. The germline V gene encodes CDR1 MDHEN and CDR2 SYDVKM. V lost 2 bases and J lost 10; bases outside the gene matches: 5. The CDR3 sequence: CASSLAGTSGRGEQFF. As DNA, the CDR3 is TGTGCCAGCAGTTTAGCAGGGACTAGCGGGAGGGGGGAGCAGTTCTTC.

The chain joins TRBV9 to TRBJ2-7; possibly TRBD1 for D (6 bases). Germline CDR1 reads SGDLS; CDR2 reads YYNGEE. Trimming stripped 4 bases from V and 2 bases from J, with 16 bases between. This CDR3 is 15 amino acids long. The DNA of the CDR3 is TGTGCCAGCAGCCCACGGGACAACGGAGCCTACGAGCAGTACTTC. Translating gives CASSPRDNGAYEQYF.

This clone was observed a handful of times. Other DNA sequences in the sample encode the same CDR3. J is TRBJ1-1 and V is TRBV7-6, with D possibly being TRBD1 (6 bases). The CDR3 length is 14 residues. Trimming removed 1 base at V and 5 bases at J, with 11 bases between. Germline V gene lookup returns CDR1 SGHVS and CDR2 FNYEAQ. This CDR3 is CASSLGQAGTEAFF. The CDR3 DNA reads TGTGCCAGCAGCTTAGGACAGGCAGGGACTGAAGCTTTCTTT.

For the CDR3, the DNA is TGTGCCAGCAGTTTGACTAGCGGGGGGGCCAATGAGCAGTTCTTC. Translating it yields CASSLTSGGANEQFF. The V gene is TRBV6-6, the J gene TRBJ2-1; 14 bases agree with TRBD2. The CDR3 sequence is 15 residues long. Looked up from germline, CDR1 is MNHNY and CDR2 is SVGAGI (reference sequence). V was clipped by 4 bases and J by 6 bases; unmatched bases: 2.

The CDR3: CASSEGGISYGYTF. In nucleotides, the CDR3 is TGTGCCAGCAGTGAAGGAGGGATCAGCTATGGCTACACCTTC. The chain is built from TRBV6-1 and TRBJ1-2; D is undetermined. Germline loops: CDR1 MNHNS, CDR2 SASEGT. The CDR3 runs 14 residues. The V gene lost 1 base and the J gene lost 4 bases, with 10 bases spanning the gap.

As regards this clone: Different DNA sequences within this sample yield the same CDR3. This chain links TRBV11-2 with TRBJ2-4; D unresolved. The CDR3 is 14 amino acids. Germline CDR1 and CDR2: SGHAT and FQNNGV. The ends were cut back, 4 bases at V and 0 bases at J, with 7 bases in the middle. This CDR3 is CASSSRLAKNIQYF. The CDR3 DNA follows: TGTGCCAGCAGCTCCAGGTTAGCCAAAAACATTCAGTACTTC.

The chain couples TRBV4-3 to TRBJ1-5, with no clear D. The germline V gene encodes CDR1 LGHNA and CDR2 YSLEER. V was trimmed by 1 base and J by 4 bases, leaving 5 bases between them. The CDR3 is 13 amino acids. For the CDR3, the DNA is TGCGCCAGCAGCCAAGCCCTGAATCAGCCCCAGCATTTT. Encoded protein: CASSQALNQPQHF.

The chain joins TRBV29-1 to TRBJ1-2; TRBD1 matches 7 bases. This CDR3 spans 11 amino acids. Germline trimming cut 7 bases from V and 4 bases from J; bases unmatched to any gene: 3. Per germline, CDR1 SQVTM and CDR2 ANQGSEA. The CDR3 loop reads CSADRVYGYTF. CDR3 nucleotides: TGCAGCGCCGACAGGGTCTATGGCTACACCTTC.

The chain carries TRBV7-9 and TRBJ2-2; 9 bases match TRBD1. The junction had 11 bases not matched to a gene; V was cut back by 4 bases and J by 2 bases. The germline V gene encodes CDR1 SEHNR and CDR2 FQNEAQ (reference sequence). This CDR3 is 18 amino acids long. For the CDR3, the DNA is TGTGCCAGCAGCTACACGCACCTACAGGGGGCCAACACCGGGGAGCTGTTTTTT. Amino acid sequence: CASSYTHLQGANTGELFF. Complete variable domain (other parts from reference TRBV7-9 and TRBJ2-2): DTGVSQNPRHKITKRGQNVTFRCDPISEHNRLYWYRQTLGQGPEFLTYFQNEAQLEKSRLLSDRFSAERPKGSFSTLEIQRTEQGDSAMYLCASSYTHLQGANTGELFFGEGSRLTVL.